This T cell receptor beta chain was sequenced for a study of T cell responses to AZD1222 COVID-19 vaccine. Overall study context: Pooled samples include second doses given at about 4 or 12 weeks. Study conclusions and caveats: The study found vaccine-associated CD4 TCRs spanning spike, dominant at 160-218 and 743-854. Two doses of AZD1222 preceded a rise in Spike-specific TCR breadth and depth.

V gave up 6 bases and J gave up 8 bases; unmatched junction bases: 6. Germline loops: CDR1 MNHEY, CDR2 SVGAGI. The CDR3 contains 14 residues. Data came from immunoSEQ multiplex PCR; TCRdb stores just in-frame clones and leaves some out. This table has about 120,000 clones, 80% to 90% appearing once. With regard to this clone: Its specificity is unknown.

Sequenced here: peripheral blood, sampled on day 0 of AZD1222 vaccination. The chain has TRBV6-5 and TRBJ2-1, with 11 nucleotides matching TRBD1. The source of this sequence is an adult in good health. The CDR3 loop reads CASRRTGGHHEQFF. DNA for the CDR3: TGTGCCAGCAGGCGGACAGGGGGCCATCATGAGCAGTTCTTC.